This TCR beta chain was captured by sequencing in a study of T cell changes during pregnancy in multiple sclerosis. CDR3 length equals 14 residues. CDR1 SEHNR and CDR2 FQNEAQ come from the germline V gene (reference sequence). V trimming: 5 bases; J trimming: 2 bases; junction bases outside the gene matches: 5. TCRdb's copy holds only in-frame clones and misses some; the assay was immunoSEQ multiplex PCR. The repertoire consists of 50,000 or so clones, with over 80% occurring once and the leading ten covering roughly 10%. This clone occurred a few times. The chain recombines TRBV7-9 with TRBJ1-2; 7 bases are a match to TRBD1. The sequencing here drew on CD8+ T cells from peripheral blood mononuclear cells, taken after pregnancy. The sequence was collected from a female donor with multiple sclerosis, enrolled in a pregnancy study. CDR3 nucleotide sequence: TGTGCCAGCAGCCTGGACAGGCGAAACTATGGCTACACCTTC. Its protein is CASSLDRRNYGYTF. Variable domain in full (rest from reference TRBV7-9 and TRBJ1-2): DTGVSQNPRHKITKRGQNVTFRCDPISEHNRLYWYRQTLGQGPEFLTYFQNEAQLEKSRLLSDRFSAERPKGSFSTLEIQRTEQGDSAMYLCASSLDRRNYGYTFGSGTRLTVV.